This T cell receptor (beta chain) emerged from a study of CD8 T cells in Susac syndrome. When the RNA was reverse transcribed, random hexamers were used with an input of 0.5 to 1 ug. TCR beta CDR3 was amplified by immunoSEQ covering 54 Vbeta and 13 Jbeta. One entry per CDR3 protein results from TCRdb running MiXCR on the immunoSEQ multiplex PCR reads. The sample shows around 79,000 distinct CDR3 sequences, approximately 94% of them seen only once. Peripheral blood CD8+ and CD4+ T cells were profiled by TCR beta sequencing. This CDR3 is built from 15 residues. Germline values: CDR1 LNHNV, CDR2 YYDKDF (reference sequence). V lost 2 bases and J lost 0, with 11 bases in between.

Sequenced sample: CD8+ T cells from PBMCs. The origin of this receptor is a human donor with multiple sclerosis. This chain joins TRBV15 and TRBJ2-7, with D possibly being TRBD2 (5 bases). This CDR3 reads CATSRSLDSSYEQYF. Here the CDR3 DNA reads TGTGCCACCAGCAGATCTTTGGACTCCTCCTACGAGCAGTACTTC.